What follows describes a single TCR beta chain. Using its own MiXCR run on the RT-PCR reads, TCRdb lists one record per CDR3 protein. The table shows 500,000 to 600,000 distinct CDR3 sequences, with around 11% occurring only once. The sample belongs to a study of response to subunit inactivated influenza vaccine. The CDR3 is 11 residues long. The germline V gene has CDR1 LNHDA and CDR2 SQIVND (reference sequence). The V end was cut by 4 bases, the J end by 7 bases, with 7 bases between. The same data also went into a second study, on T cells expressing NK-cell markers. Per that study: Generation of TCR beta cDNA was performed by 5'RACE template switching incorporating UMIs. Serological testing identified seven of the eight sequenced donors as HCMV-seropositive and one as seronegative. There remained a lack of clarity about HCMV specificity of expanded NKG2C+ T cell clones.

This clonotype was sampled from a man aged 50-60 years who received an inactivated influenza vaccine. Source: PBMCs from blood, taken on the day of vaccination. The chain uses TRBV19 and TRBJ1-2; no firm D call. The CDR3 sequence is CASSRSFGYTF. CDR3 bases: TGTGCCAGTAGTAGATCGTTTGGCTACACCTTC.